This entry features one T cell receptor beta chain sequence. Its antigen is not yet known. Base qualities are missing; no much larger clone stands one base away. This entry is derived from a study of Ad26.COV2.S vaccination and SARS-CoV-2 variants (dated by TCRdb to the early 2020s). Background for the entire study: Vaccine-arm donors came from COV1001, a multicentre, randomized, double-blind, placebo-controlled phase I-IIa trial of Ad26.COV2.S in healthy adults. Ad26.COV2.S was given intramuscularly at 5x10^10 or 1x10^11 viral particles, as a single shot or as two shots 56 days apart. Blinding of investigators to trial group allocation was maintained during experiments and outcome assessment. Trial participants were randomized into five groups of five, in which low-dose or high-dose Ad26.COV2.S was given once or twice, or placebo was given on both occasions. Sequencing of the TCRbeta repertoire served to evaluate the specificity and breadth of SARS-CoV-2-reactive T cell receptors following Ad26.COV2.S vaccination. A total of approximately 30 samples were included in the TCR-sequenced set, comprising roughly 20 Ad26.COV2.S vaccine recipients, 5 placebo recipients and 8 SARS-CoV-2 convalescent individuals.

The paper as a whole reports these results and caveats: Comparable non-spike TCR breadth was observed between vaccine and placebo recipients, consistent with only spike being contained in the vaccine. It was noted by the authors that total T cell responses may have been underestimated by the TCR breadth and depth analyses. Substantial breadth of spike-specific CD8+ and CD4+ T cell responses was reported after vaccination. Comparing responses between vaccine doses or regimens was not something the study was powered to do. Higher spike-specific TCR breadth was observed in Ad26.COV2.S recipients than in placebo recipients (P = 0.0014).

The immunoSEQ Assay was used to sequence TCRbeta CDR3 regions. After extraction, genomic DNA underwent amplification by bias-controlled multiplex PCR, followed by high-throughput sequencing. As for the original processing: To quantify the absolute abundance of every unique TCRbeta CDR3 region, sequences were collapsed and filtered. T cell fraction was estimated by normalization of TCRbeta template counts to usable DNA, with usable DNA being measured through amplification of reference genes present in all nucleated cells. Repertoire TCRs were annotated as SARS-CoV-2-specific by exact matching of V gene, CDR3 amino acid sequence and J gene to a known reactive TCR set. The reference SARS-CoV-2 TCR set was obtained from MIRA and was filtered for enrichment in COVID-19-positive ImmuneCODE repertoires, whereby public or cross-reactive TCRs were removed. Based on the MIRA antigens, annotated TCRs were further analysed at the level of specific ORF or position within ORF. Depth was the summed frequency of annotated unique rearrangements, while breadth was defined as annotated unique rearrangements over total unique productive rearrangements. Two-sided Wilcoxon rank-sum tests were used to compare TCR breadth between groups. TCRdb provides this immuneACCESS table in a form limited to in-frame rearrangements. Some clones are lacking; in checked studies, under half of them reflect an unresolved V gene, and why the rest are absent is not known. The V and J calls and clone size were taken over from that table, and D and trimming were inferred from the DNA. Recorded for this sample are 430,000 or so clones; nearly 90% of them occurred a single time. Jointly, the top ten make up approximately 2.5% of the sample.

Per the publication, the treatment or condition label means: some 20 received Ad26.COV2.S at low or high dose, single or two shots; roughly five received placebo; per-sample allocation not given. Repertoires of vaccine and placebo recipients were sequenced from samples taken on day 63 after the first injection. Cohort 1b enrolled roughly 25 adults aged 18-55 years at a single site in Boston, USA, between 29 July and 7 August 2020. Ad26.COV2.S was a replication-incompetent adenovirus type 26 vector that expressed a prefusion-stabilized SARS-CoV-2 spike protein derived from the original Wuhan strain. Sequencing used peripheral blood, obtained in a trial of Ad26.COV2.S vaccine versus placebo. The sequence derives from a person between 18 and 59 years old who received the Ad26.COV2.S COVID-19 vaccine or a placebo.

The DNA sequence reads TGCGCCAGCAGTGTCAGGGACGAGCAGTACTTC. Its amino acids are CASSVRDEQYF. The receptor chain draws on TRBV5-1 and TRBJ2-7, with TRBD1 as a weak D call on 5 bases. Per the germline V gene, SGHRS is the CDR1 and YFSETQ is the CDR2. V is reduced by 5 bases and J by 5 bases, leaving a spacing of 8 bases between them. Measured from the cysteine to the phenylalanine, the CDR3 is 11 residues long. The sequence is cut down to CDR3 DNA, 33 bases in frame from base 1.